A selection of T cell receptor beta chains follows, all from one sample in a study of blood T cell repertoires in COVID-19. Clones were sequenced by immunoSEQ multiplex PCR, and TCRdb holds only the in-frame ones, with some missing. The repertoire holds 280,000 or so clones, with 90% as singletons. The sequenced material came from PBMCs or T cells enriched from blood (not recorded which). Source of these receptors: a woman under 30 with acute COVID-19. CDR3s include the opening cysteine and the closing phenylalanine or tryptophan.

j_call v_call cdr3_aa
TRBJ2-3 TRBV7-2 CASSLMSSVKTDTQYF
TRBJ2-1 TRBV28 CASSYGTLRSEQFF
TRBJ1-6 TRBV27 CASTTGTGGNSPLHF
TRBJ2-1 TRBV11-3 CASSLRGFGEQFF
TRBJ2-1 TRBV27 CASSSLDGSSYNEQFF
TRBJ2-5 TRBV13 CASSFEETQYF
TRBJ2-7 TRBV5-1 CASRVGSNSYEQYF
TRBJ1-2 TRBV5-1 CASSTLQGNYGYTF
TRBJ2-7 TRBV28 CASSLPGGFYEQYF
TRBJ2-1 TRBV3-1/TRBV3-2 CASSQEGSGRSYNEQFF
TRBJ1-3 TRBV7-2 CASSSGSSGNTIYF
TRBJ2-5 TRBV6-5 CASSTGQLAKTQYF
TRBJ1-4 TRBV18 CASSWTENEKLFF
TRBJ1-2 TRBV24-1 CATSDSLRGGYTF
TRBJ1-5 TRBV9 CASSDSSGTGGGNQPQHF
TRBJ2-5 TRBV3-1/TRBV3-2 CASSQEASGRWETQYF
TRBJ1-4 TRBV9 CASSVGAGREKLFF
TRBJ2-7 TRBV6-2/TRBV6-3 CASSYRREGTYEQYF
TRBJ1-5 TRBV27 CASSSGPFSNQPQHF
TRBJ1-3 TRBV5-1 CASSKITGGTGNTIYF
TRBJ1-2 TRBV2 CASSEAQATNYGYTF
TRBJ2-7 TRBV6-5 CASSYTTSGPYEQYF
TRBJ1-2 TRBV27 CASSKRGGAGYGYTF
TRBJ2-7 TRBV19 CASSQRTSGTSYEQYF
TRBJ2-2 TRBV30 CAWSFTRTSGRALTGELFF
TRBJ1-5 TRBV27 CASRGSDRALNQPQHF
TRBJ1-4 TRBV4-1 CASSPTPGTGDEKLFF
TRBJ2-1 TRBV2 CASTRDYAYNEQFF
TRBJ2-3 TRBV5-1 CASSLGGSTTDTQYF
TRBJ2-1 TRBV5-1 CASSLDGFSGNNEQFF
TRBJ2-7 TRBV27 CASNSLAGYKYF
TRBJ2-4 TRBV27 CANHTLSRDRGYDIQYF
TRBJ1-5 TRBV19 CASSIGQINQPQHF
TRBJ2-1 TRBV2 CASSRSGTSGDNEQFF
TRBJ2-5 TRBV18 CASSGPGTGSGETQYF
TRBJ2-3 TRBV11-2 CASSLVPPGTGGGDTQYF
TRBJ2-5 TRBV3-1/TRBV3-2 CASSQELAGGPEETQYF
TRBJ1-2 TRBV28 CASSLSVGGMAYGYTF
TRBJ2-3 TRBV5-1 CASSLVPGSEGTQYF
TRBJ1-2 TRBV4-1 CASSQGGGRGNYGYTF
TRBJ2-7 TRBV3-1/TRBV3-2 CASSHIGTSREQYF
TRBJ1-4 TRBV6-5 CASKGAGDEKLFF
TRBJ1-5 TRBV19 CASSTIPGTGLSNQPQHF
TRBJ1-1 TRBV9 CASSKQGGTEAFF
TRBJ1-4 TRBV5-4 CASSLGGGFNEKLFF
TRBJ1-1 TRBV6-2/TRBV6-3 CASSYSFQANTEAFF
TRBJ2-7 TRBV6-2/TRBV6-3 CASSYGTRGAFGEQYF
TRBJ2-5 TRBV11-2 CASSLAIQGVYSQETQYF
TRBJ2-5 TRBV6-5 CASSHNRGGQETQYF
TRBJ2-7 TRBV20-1 CSAMDNYEQYF
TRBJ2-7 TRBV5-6 CASSLRYEQYF
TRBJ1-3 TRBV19 CASSIVAGMSSGNTIYF
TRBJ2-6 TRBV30 CAWSEARGLGANVLTF
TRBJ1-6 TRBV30 CAWSETGFSSPLHF